This T cell receptor (beta chain) emerged from a study of OX40 agonist ivuxolimab in advanced cancers. Overall study findings and caveats: At doses 0.1 to 3.0 mg/kg, CD4+ and CD8+ clones expanded. The expanded peripheral T cells' antigen specificity was not determined.

Only a few counts were recorded for this clone. Its target is unknown. This CDR3 is built from 14 residues. Germline lookup yields CDR1 LNHNV and CDR2 YYDKDF (reference sequence). J was trimmed by 7 bases and V by 5 bases; bases with no gene match: 1. Produced via immunoSEQ multiplex PCR; TCRdb's table is partial and in-frame only. The sample has tens of thousands of clones; 90% to 95% are singletons. The sequence derives from an adult with an advanced solid tumor such as melanoma, head and neck, liver or kidney cancer. Here the sequenced sample was CD4+ or CD8+ T cells sorted from blood, taken in a trial of the OX40 agonist ivuxolimab. This chain joins TRBV15 and TRBJ2-1; 14 bases agree with TRBD2. The CDR3 sequence is CATSGLAGGNEQFF. The CDR3 DNA follows: TGTGCCACCAGCGGACTAGCGGGGGGTAATGAGCAGTTCTTC.